This T cell receptor (beta chain) is from a study of OX40 agonist ivuxolimab in advanced cancers. Overall study results and limits: Expansion of clones was among the lowest in partial responders at 0.1-3.0 mg/kg.

For this clone: Its target is unknown.

Using immunoSEQ multiplex PCR, the repertoire was profiled, and TCRdb retains in-frame clones only, with some absent. The repertoire includes around 70,000 clones, more than 65% of them detected once, and roughly 1.2% sits in the top ten. The TCR originated in an adult with an advanced solid tumor such as melanoma, head and neck, liver or kidney cancer. The material was CD4+ or CD8+ T cells sorted from blood, obtained in a trial of the OX40 agonist ivuxolimab.

CDR3 region: CASSEGGAAKNIQYF. The CDR3 region has the DNA TGTGCCAGCAGTGAGGGAGGGGCGGCCAAAAACATTCAGTACTTC. The chain recombines TRBV2 with TRBJ2-4, with TRBD2 matching over 7 bases. Germline assignment: CDR1 SNHLY and CDR2 FYNNEI. The CDR3 is 15 residues long. V lost 3 bases and J lost 1; bases outside the gene matches: 3.